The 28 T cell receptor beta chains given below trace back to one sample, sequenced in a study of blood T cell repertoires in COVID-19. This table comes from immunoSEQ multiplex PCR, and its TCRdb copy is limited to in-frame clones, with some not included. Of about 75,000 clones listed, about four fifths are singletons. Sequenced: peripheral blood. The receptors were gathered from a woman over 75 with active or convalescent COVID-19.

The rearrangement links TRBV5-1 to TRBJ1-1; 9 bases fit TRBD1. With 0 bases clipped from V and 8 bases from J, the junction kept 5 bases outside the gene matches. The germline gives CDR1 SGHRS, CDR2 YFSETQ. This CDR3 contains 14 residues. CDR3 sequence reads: CASSLDTGGVEAFF. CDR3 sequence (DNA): TGCGCCAGCAGCTTGGATACAGGGGGCGTCGAAGCTTTCTTT.

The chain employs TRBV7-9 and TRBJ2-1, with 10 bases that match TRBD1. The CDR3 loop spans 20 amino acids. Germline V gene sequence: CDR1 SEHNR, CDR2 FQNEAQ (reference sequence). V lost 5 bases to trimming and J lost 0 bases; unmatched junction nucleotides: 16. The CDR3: CASSTRSPRQGASSYNEQFF. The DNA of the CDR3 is TGTGCCAGCAGCACACGTAGCCCCAGACAGGGGGCGAGCTCCTACAATGAGCAGTTCTTC.

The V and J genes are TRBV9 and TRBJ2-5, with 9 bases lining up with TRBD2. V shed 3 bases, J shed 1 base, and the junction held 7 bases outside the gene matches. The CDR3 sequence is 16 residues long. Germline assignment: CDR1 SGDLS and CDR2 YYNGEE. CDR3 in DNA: TGTGCCAGCAGCGGCCAGCGGGGGGCCCCCCAAGAGACCCAGTACTTC. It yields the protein CASSGQRGAPQETQYF. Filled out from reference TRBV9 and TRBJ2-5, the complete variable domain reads DSGVTQTPKHLITATGQRVTLRCSPRSGDLSVYWYQQSLDQGLQFLIQYYNGEERAKGNILERFSAQQFPDLHSELNLSSLELGDSALYFCASSGQRGAPQETQYFGPGTRLLVL.

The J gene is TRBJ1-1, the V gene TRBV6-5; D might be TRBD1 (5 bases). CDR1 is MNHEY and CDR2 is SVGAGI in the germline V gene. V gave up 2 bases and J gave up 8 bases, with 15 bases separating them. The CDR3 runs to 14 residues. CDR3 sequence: CASSYNFRQLEAFF. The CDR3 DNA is TGTGCCAGCAGTTACAACTTCAGACAGCTGGAAGCTTTCTTT.

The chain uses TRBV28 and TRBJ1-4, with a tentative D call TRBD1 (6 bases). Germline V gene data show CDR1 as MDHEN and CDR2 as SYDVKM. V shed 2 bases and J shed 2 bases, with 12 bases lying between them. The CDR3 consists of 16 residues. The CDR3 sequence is CASSLHRAATNEKLFF. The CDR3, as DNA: TGTGCCAGCAGTTTACACAGGGCGGCGACTAATGAAAAACTGTTTTTT.

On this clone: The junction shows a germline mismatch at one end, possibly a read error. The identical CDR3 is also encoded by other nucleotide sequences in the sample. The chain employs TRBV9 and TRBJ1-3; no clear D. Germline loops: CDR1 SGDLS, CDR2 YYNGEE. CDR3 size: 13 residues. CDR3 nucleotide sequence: TGTGCCAGTAGCGGCAGCTCTGGAAACACCATATATTTT. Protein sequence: CASSGSSGNTIYF.

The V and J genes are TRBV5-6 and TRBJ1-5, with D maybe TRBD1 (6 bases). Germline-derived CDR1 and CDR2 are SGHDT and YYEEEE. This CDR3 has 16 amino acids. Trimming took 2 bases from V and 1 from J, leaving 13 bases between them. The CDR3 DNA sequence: TGTGCCAGCAGCTTTGGCAGGGGATGGAGCAATCAGCCCCAGCATTTT. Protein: CASSFGRGWSNQPQHF.

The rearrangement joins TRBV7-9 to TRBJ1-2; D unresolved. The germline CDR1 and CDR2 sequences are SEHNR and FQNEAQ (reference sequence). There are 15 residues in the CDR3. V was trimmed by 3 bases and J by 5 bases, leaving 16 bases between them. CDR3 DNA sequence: TGTGCCAGCAGCTTTAGCCTTGAGGGCTATTATGGCTACACCTTC. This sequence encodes CASSFSLEGYYGYTF. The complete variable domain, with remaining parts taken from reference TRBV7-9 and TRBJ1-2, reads DTGVSQNPRHKITKRGQNVTFRCDPISEHNRLYWYRQTLGQGPEFLTYFQNEAQLEKSRLLSDRFSAERPKGSFSTLEIQRTEQGDSAMYLCASSFSLEGYYGYTFGSGTRLTVV.

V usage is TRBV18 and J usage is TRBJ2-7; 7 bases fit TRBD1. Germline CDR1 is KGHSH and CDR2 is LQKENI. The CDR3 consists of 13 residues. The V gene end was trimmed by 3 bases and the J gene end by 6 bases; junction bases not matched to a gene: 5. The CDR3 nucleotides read TGTGCCAGCTCACCTAGACAGGGCAGCGAGCAGTACTTC. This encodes CASSPRQGSEQYF.

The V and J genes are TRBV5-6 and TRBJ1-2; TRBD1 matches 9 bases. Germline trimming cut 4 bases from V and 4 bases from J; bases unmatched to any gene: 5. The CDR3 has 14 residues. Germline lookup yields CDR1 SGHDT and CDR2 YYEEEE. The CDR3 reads CASSQTGGGYGYTF. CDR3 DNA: TGTGCCAGCAGCCAGACAGGGGGTGGCTATGGCTACACCTTC.

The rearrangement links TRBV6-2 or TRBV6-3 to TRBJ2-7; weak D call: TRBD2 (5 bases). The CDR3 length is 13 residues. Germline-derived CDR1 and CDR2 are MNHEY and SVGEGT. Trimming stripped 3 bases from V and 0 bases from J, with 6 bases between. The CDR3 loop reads CASSYRDSYEQYF. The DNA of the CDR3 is TGTGCCAGCAGTTATCGGGACTCCTACGAGCAGTACTTC.

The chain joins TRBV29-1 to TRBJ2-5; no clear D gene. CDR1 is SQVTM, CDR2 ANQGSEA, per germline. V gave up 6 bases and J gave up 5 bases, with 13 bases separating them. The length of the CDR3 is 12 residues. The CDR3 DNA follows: TGCAGCGTCCACAAGTTCGGGGAGACCCAGTACTTC. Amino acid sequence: CSVHKFGETQYF.

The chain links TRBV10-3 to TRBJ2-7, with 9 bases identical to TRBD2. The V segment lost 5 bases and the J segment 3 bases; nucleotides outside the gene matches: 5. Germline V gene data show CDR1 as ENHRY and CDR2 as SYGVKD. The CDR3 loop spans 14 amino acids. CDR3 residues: CAISTGTSFYEQYF. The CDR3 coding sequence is TGTGCCATCAGTACCGGGACTAGCTTCTACGAGCAGTACTTC.

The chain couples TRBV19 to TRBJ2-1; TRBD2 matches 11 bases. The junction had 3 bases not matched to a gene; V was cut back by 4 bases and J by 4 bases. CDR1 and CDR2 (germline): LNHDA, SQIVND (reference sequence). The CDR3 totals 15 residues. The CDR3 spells CASSKASGGYNEQFF. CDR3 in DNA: TGTGCCAGTAGTAAGGCTAGCGGGGGGTACAATGAGCAGTTCTTC.

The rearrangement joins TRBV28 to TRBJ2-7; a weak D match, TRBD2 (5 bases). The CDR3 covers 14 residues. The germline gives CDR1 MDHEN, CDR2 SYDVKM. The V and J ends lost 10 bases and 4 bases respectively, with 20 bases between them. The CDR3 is CATGGPGYPYEQYF. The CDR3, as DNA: TGTGCCACCGGCGGTCCGGGGTATCCGTACGAGCAGTACTTC.

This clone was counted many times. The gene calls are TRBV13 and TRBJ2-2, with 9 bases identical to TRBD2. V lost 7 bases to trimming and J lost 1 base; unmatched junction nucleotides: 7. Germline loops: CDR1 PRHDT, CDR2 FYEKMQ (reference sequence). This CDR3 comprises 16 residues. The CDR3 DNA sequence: TGTGCCAGCAAAACCCTAGCGGGACTGAACACCGGGGAGCTGTTTTTT. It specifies CASKTLAGLNTGELFF.

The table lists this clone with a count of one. CDR3 protein: CASSWTSGFRSYNEQFF. CDR3 DNA sequence: TGTGCCAGCAGCTGGACTAGCGGATTCCGCTCCTACAATGAGCAGTTCTTC. The genes are TRBV7-9 and TRBJ2-1; 10 nucleotides agree with TRBD2. The ends lost 4 bases at V and 0 bases at J; junction bases unmatched: 6. From germline, CDR1 is SEHNR and CDR2 FQNEAQ (reference sequence). This CDR3 spans 17 amino acids.

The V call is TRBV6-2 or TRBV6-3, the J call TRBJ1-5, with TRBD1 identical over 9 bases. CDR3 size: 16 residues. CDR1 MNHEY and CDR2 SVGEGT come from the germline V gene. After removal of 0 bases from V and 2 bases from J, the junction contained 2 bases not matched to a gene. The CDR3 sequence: CASSYSQGAGNQPQHF. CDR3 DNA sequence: TGTGCCAGCAGTTACTCACAGGGGGCGGGCAATCAGCCCCAGCATTTT.

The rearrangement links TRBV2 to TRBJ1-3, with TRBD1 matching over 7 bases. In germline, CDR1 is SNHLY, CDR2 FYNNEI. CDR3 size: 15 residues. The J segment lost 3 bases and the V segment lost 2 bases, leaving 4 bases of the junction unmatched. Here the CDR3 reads CASSELGTVGNTIYF. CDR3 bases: TGTGCCAGCAGTGAATTAGGGACAGTTGGAAACACCATATATTTT.

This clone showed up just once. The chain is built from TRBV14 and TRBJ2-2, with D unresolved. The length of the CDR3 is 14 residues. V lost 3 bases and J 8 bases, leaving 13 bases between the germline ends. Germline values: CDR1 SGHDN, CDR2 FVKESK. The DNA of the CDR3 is TGTGCCAGCAGCCAGCAAACATTCGGGGGGGAGCTGTTTTTT. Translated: CASSQQTFGGELFF.

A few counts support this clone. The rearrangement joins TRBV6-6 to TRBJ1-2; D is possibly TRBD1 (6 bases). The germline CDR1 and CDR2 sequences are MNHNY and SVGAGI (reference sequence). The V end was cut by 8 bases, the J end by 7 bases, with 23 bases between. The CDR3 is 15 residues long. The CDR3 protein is CASSYQRGGGSGYTF. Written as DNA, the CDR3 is TGTGCCAGCTCATATCAGAGGGGGGGTGGTAGTGGCTACACCTTC.

The CDR3 DNA follows: TGTGCCAGCAGTTTATCGCGGGATCAGCCCCAGCATTTT. Its protein product is CASSLSRDQPQHF. The gene calls are TRBV27 and TRBJ1-5, with D unresolved. With 0 bases removed from V and 5 bases from J, the gap between germline ends came to 5 bases. Germline V gene data show CDR1 as MNHEY and CDR2 as SMNVEV (reference sequence). This CDR3 contains 13 residues.

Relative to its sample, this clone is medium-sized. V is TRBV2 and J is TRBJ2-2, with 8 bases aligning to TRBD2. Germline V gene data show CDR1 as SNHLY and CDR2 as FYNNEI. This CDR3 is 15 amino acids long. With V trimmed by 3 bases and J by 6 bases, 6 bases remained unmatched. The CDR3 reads CASSELAGGSGELFF. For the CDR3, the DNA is TGTGCCAGCAGTGAGCTAGCGGGCGGGTCCGGGGAGCTGTTTTTT.

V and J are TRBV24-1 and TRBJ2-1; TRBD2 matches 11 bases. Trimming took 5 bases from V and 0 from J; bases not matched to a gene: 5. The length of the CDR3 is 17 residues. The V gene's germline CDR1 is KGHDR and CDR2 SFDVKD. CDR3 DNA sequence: TGTGCCACCAGTGGACTAGCGGGATCCAGCTCCTACAATGAGCAGTTCTTC. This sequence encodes CATSGLAGSSSYNEQFF.

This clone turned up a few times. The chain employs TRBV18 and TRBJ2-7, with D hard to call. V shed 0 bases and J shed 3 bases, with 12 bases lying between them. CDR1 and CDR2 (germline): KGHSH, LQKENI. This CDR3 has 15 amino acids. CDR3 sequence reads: CASSPPGPAGYEQYF. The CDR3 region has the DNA TGTGCCAGCTCACCACCGGGCCCCGCCGGCTACGAGCAGTACTTC.

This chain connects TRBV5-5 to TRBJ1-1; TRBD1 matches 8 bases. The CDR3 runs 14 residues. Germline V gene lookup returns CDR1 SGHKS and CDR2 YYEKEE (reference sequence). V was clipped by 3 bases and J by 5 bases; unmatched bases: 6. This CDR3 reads CASSYAGGLTEAFF. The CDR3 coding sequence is TGTGCCAGCAGCTACGCAGGGGGCCTGACTGAAGCTTTCTTT.

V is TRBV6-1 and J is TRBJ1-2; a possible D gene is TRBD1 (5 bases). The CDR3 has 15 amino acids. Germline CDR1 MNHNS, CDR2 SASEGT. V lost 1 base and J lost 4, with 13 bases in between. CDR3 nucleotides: TGTGCCAGCAGTGAAGGGGCAGGGCCTATCTATGGCTACACCTTC. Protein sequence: CASSEGAGPIYGYTF.

CDR3 residues: CASSQDLFGGGLFF. The CDR3 nucleotides are TGCGCCAGCAGCCAAGATCTCTTCGGCGGAGGACTGTTTTTT. This sequence joins TRBV4-3 and TRBJ1-4; D remains unclear. CDR3 length: 14 residues. V was shortened by 0 bases and J by 13 bases, with 15 bases between the two germline ends. Per the germline V gene, CDR1 is LGHNA and CDR2 is YSLEER.